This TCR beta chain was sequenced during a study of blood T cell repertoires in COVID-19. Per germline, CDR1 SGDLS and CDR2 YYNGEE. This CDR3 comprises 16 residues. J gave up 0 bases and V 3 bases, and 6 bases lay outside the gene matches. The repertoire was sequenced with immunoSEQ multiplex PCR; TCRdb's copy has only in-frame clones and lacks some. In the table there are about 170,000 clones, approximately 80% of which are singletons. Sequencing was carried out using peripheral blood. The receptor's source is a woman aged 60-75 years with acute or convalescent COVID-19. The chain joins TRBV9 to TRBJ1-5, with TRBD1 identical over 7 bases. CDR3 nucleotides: TGTGCCAGCAGCGCCGGGACAGACAATAGCAATCAGCCCCAGCATTTT. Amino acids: CASSAGTDNSNQPQHF.